This T cell receptor (beta chain) originates from a study of cytomegalovirus exposure and HLA in healthy donors. Study findings and constraints: An analysis was carried out later, and it reportedly showed fewer N-insertions in an Asian-associated ancestry cluster than the roughly 700-donor mean. Presence/absence analyses took donor sequencing depth as roughly uniform.

Remarks on this clone: Its target is not known.

PCR was performed using 60 Vbeta and 13 Jbeta primers. TCRdb keeps only in-frame clones here, not all; method: immunoSEQ multiplex PCR. The data show 150,000 to 200,000 clones, 60% to 80% seen once. Trimming pared 4 bases from V and 4 bases from J, leaving 12 bases between. Germline assignment: CDR1 LGHNA and CDR2 YSLEER. CDR3 size: 14 residues. Sequenced sample: PBMCs. This TCR was sampled from a woman in her thirties or forties in good health and CMV-seropositive. This sequence joins TRBV4-3 and TRBJ2-3; tentative D call: TRBD2 (5 bases). The CDR3 nucleotides are TGCGCCAGCAGCCGGACTTCCGGATCAGATACGCAGTATTTT. Protein product: CASSRTSGSDTQYF.